This TCR beta chain was captured in a study of CD8 T cells in ankylosing spondylitis. Overall study findings and caveats: Disease-linked clones reportedly showed significant enrichment in matched ankylosing spondylitis synovial fluid. It appeared that ankylosing spondylitis blood was characterized by a TCR beta motif of several highly homologous variants.

Each TCR beta library was made by quantitative 5'-RACE that incorporated molecular barcodes. TCRdb re-analysed the 5' RACE reads in MiXCR, keeping a single row per CDR3 protein. The table includes 80,000 to 100,000 distinct CDR3 sequences, 8.8% detected once. The CDR3 has 14 residues. The V and J ends lost 1 base and 5 bases, in that order; junction bases with no gene match: 1. Germline V gives CDR1 SGHVS, CDR2 FNYEAQ. About this clonotype: No antigen is known for it.

The chain joins TRBV7-6 to TRBJ2-3; the match to TRBD2 covers 9 bases. Sequences were obtained from blood, either unsorted or a sorted T cell fraction (not recorded which). The clonotype comes from a male donor with ankylosing spondylitis or in good health (not recorded which). In nucleotides, the CDR3 is TGTGCCAGCAGCTTAGGCGGGGGGGAAGATACGCAGTATTTT. Amino acids: CASSLGGGEDTQYF.